This T cell receptor beta chain was identified in a study of blood T cell repertoires in COVID-19. Study details: Acute and convalescent COVID-19 specimens originated in the United States, Italy and Spain. Sources were T cells, B-cell-depleted T cells, or PBMCs; the material itself was cDNA or gDNA.

The germline V gene encodes CDR1 SGHRS and CDR2 YFSETQ. Germline trimming cut 0 bases from V and 9 bases from J; bases unmatched to any gene: 2. The CDR3 covers 14 residues. As originally analysed: Reference gene primer amplification gave estimated nucleated cell counts. Clones were sequenced by immunoSEQ multiplex PCR, and TCRdb holds only the in-frame ones, with some missing. V, J and clone size are taken as reported in that table, and D and trimming were inferred from the DNA itself. The sample shows more than 200,000 clones, over 70% of them seen only once. The source of this sequence is a woman of 80 years or more with acute or convalescent COVID-19. This chain connects TRBV5-1 to TRBJ1-4, with 10 bases identical to TRBD1. The sequenced sample consisted of peripheral blood. CDR3 amino acids: CASSLGQGAQKLFF. CDR3 bases: TGCGCCAGCAGCTTGGGACAGGGGGCGCAAAAACTGTTTTTT.